One and the same sample provided the 15 T cell receptor beta chains below, sequenced in a study of CD8+ T cells in alopecia areata. Sequencing used cDNA as its template, made by extracting RNA and reverse transcribing it. Profiling relied on immunoSEQ multiplex PCR, and the TCRdb table lists in-frame clones only, not all of them. The sample shows 120,000 to 150,000 clones, 62% of them seen only once. The sequenced sample was CD8+ T cells sorted from blood. Receptors were obtained from a human donor in good health.

This sequence joins TRBV6-1 and TRBJ2-1, with 8 bases identical to TRBD1. V shed 5 bases, J shed 4 bases, and the junction held 4 bases outside the gene matches. The CDR3 is 14 residues long. Per germline, CDR1 MNHNS and CDR2 SASEGT. CDR3 nucleotides: TGTGCCAGCAGTCTAGGGACAGGTTACAATGAGCAGTTCTTC. Protein sequence: CASSLGTGYNEQFF.

This sequence joins TRBV13 and TRBJ2-2; D is ambiguous. The CDR3 contains 14 residues. The ends were cut back, 10 bases at V and 1 base at J, with 13 bases in the middle. The germline gives CDR1 PRHDT, CDR2 FYEKMQ (reference sequence). The CDR3 DNA reads as TGTGCCACCGCCATCTCGAGGAACACCGGGGAGCTGTTTTTT. Translation gives CATAISRNTGELFF. The complete variable domain, with remaining parts taken from reference TRBV13 and TRBJ2-2, reads AAGVIQSPRHLIKEKRETATLKCYPIPRHDTVYWYQQGPGQDPQFLISFYEKMQSDKGSIPDRFSAQQFSDYHSELNMSSLELGDSALYFCATAISRNTGELFFGEGSRLTVL.

This chain uses TRBV7-9 with TRBJ2-3; 8 bases fit TRBD2. With V trimmed by 2 bases and J by 2 bases, 3 bases remained unmatched. Germline V gene sequence: CDR1 SEHNR, CDR2 FQNEAQ (reference sequence). The CDR3 consists of 15 residues. For the CDR3, the DNA is TGTGCCAGCAGCTTAATAGCGGGGAACACAGATACGCAGTATTTT. Protein: CASSLIAGNTDTQYF.

This clone was counted between two and nine times. J is TRBJ2-7 and V is TRBV19; 7 bases align to TRBD2. V gave up 7 bases and J gave up 4 bases; unmatched junction bases: 4. The germline gives CDR1 LNHDA, CDR2 SQIVND (reference sequence). The CDR3 runs 12 residues. CDR3 bases: TGTGCCAGTACTAGCGGAGGTTACGAGCAGTACTTC. Protein sequence: CASTSGGYEQYF.

In DNA, the CDR3 is TGTGCCAGCAGTTACGTCGGTGGGCAGCAGTTCTTC. It translates to CASSYVGGQQFF. The chain links TRBV6-6 to TRBJ2-1, with unresolved D. Germline lookup yields CDR1 MNHNY and CDR2 SVGAGI (reference sequence). Trimming removed 2 bases from V and 11 bases from J, with 10 bases in between. The CDR3 has 12 amino acids.

The J gene is TRBJ2-1, the V gene TRBV5-5, with D tentatively TRBD2 (5 bases). The CDR3 is 14 amino acids. Trimming stripped 6 bases from V and 10 bases from J, with 20 bases between. Germline-derived CDR1 and CDR2 are SGHKS and YYEKEE (reference sequence). CDR3 DNA: TGTGCCAGCATCGTGGGCGGCCCCACGGGGGAGCAGTTCTTC. Translated: CASIVGGPTGEQFF. Together with reference TRBV5-5 and TRBJ2-1, the CDR3 gives the full variable domain: DAGVTQSPTHLIKTRGQQVTLRCSPISGHKSVSWYQQVLGQGPQFIFQYYEKEERGRGNFPDRFSARQFPNYSSELNVNALLLGDSALYLCASIVGGPTGEQFFGPGTRLTVL.

The chain combines TRBV5-1 with TRBJ2-7; perhaps TRBD2 as D (6 bases). V dropped 0 bases and J dropped 2 bases, with 9 bases sitting between them. Germline V gene sequence: CDR1 SGHRS, CDR2 YFSETQ. The CDR3 sequence is 14 residues long. This CDR3 reads CASSLEPGAYEQYF. The CDR3, as DNA: TGCGCCAGCAGCTTGGAGCCGGGAGCCTACGAGCAGTACTTC.

V gene TRBV29-1 combines with J gene TRBJ2-3, with D hard to call. V lost 4 bases and J lost 3, with 11 bases in between. CDR3 length: 13 amino acids. Germline-derived CDR1 and CDR2 are SQVTM and ANQGSEA. CDR3 nucleotides: TGCAGCGTTGGGCCTTTGGGAACAGATACGCAGTATTTT. As protein: CSVGPLGTDTQYF.

The J gene is TRBJ1-1, the V gene TRBV29-1, with TRBD1 identical over 7 bases. CDR1 and CDR2 (germline): SQVTM, ANQGSEA. The CDR3 runs to 14 residues. Trimming removed 4 bases from V and 10 bases from J; junction bases left unmatched: 15. The CDR3 DNA reads as TGCAGCGTTGTAGGGGCGGCAGGGGGAGGTGGAGCTTTCTTT. This gives the protein CSVVGAAGGGGAFF.

CDR3 coding DNA: TGTGCCCCCAGTGATGGCAGATCACCCGCTAACTATGGCTACACCTTC. Amino acid sequence: CAPSDGRSPANYGYTF. V usage is TRBV7-2 and J usage is TRBJ1-2; no clear D gene. Per the germline V gene, CDR1 is SGHTA and CDR2 is FQGNSA. The CDR3 sequence is 16 residues long. The ends were cut back, 11 bases at V and 0 bases at J, with 22 bases in the middle.

This clone appeared a few times. The chain couples TRBV25-1 to TRBJ2-5; a weak D match, TRBD2 (9 bases). The germline CDR1 and CDR2 sequences are MGHDK and SYGVNS. Trimming removed 6 bases from V and 1 base from J, with 24 bases in between. There are 18 residues in the CDR3. The chain's CDR3 is CASRLREGPTGGQETQYF. CDR3 nucleotide sequence: TGTGCCAGCAGGTTGCGGGAGGGCCCTACAGGGGGCCAAGAGACCCAGTACTTC.

The chain couples TRBV11-2 to TRBJ2-1, with D maybe TRBD2 (5 bases). Trimming shortened V by 3 bases and J by 4 bases, and 7 bases separated the two germline ends. CDR1 is SGHAT, CDR2 FQNNGV, per germline. This CDR3 spans 13 amino acids. CDR3 amino acids: CASSFTRYNEQFF. In DNA, the CDR3 is TGTGCCAGCAGCTTCACTAGGTACAATGAGCAGTTCTTC.

This clone was recorded a few times. This rearrangement joins TRBV29-1 to TRBJ2-7, with D tentatively TRBD1 (6 bases). The germline V gene encodes CDR1 SQVTM and CDR2 ANQGSEA. This CDR3 contains 13 residues. The V and J ends lost 4 bases and 2 bases respectively, with 12 bases between them. DNA of the CDR3: TGCAGCGTTGCAAGGGCAGGGGCCTACGAGCAGTACTTC. Encoded protein: CSVARAGAYEQYF.

The chain carries TRBV29-1 and TRBJ2-5; D perhaps matches TRBD1 (5 bases). The germline gives CDR1 SQVTM, CDR2 ANQGSEA. The V end lost 8 bases, the J end lost 4 bases, and 17 bases lay between the germline ends. This CDR3 contains 13 residues. CDR3: CSWGVGAAETQYF. CDR3 sequence (DNA): TGCAGCTGGGGCGTAGGGGCAGCAGAGACCCAGTACTTC.

This clone was observed once. The V and J genes are TRBV5-6 and TRBJ2-7, with 12 positions matching TRBD2. Germline values: CDR1 SGHDT, CDR2 YYEEEE. V was clipped by 5 bases and J by 4 bases; unmatched bases: 4. The CDR3 totals 14 residues. The CDR3 DNA sequence: TGTGCCAGCAGGACTAGCGGGAGTCTTTACGAGCAGTACTTC. Its translation: CASRTSGSLYEQYF.